The text below deals with one TCR beta chain. This record belongs to a study of blood T cell repertoires in COVID-19. Study-level background: From the United States, Italy and Spain came samples of acute and convalescent COVID-19.

Original data processing: Amplified reference gene primers provided the basis for estimating nucleated cell counts. Assay used: immunoSEQ multiplex PCR; TCRdb lists only in-frame clones, some missing. V and J calls and clone size are as listed in that table; D and trimming were resolved from the DNA. The repertoire holds 150,000 to 200,000 clones, with roughly 79% as singletons. The CDR3 has 15 amino acids. V was cut by 1 base and J by 6 bases, with 14 bases left in between. Germline CDR1 SGHRS, CDR2 YFSETQ. V is TRBV5-1 and J is TRBJ2-1; possibly TRBD2 for D (7 bases). The sequence came from a woman of 80 years or more with COVID-19, enrolled during active disease. The specimen was peripheral blood. In DNA form, the CDR3 reads TGCGCCAGCAGCTTGAGGTGGGGGGGCCCCAATGAGCAGTTCTTC. Its protein product is CASSLRWGGPNEQFF.